This TCR beta chain is from a study of blood T cells in healthy people across ages. Overall study context: In model experiments, template switching was able to capture about one barcoded beta molecule for every two T cells that were present.

Then a second PCR, running about 7 to 11 cycles, was carried out with a sample-barcoded 5' primer and a J-beta primer mix. MiXCR, applied by TCRdb to the 5' RACE reads, yields one record per CDR3 protein. The sample has hundreds of thousands of distinct CDR3 sequences, roughly 27% seen once. This clonotype was counted a few times. Trimming cost V 3 bases and J 3 bases, with 9 bases left between them. Germline CDR1 and CDR2: SGHTA and FQGNSA. The CDR3 extends over 14 amino acids. The rearrangement joins TRBV7-2 to TRBJ1-5; D is uncertain. Sequencing input: blood. The TCR originated in a woman in her sixties or seventies in good health. The CDR3 loop reads CASSLGTVNQPQHF. The CDR3 bases are TGTGCCAGCAGCTTGGGTACGGTCAATCAGCCCCAGCATTTT.